The sequence of this T cell receptor (beta chain) was determined in a study of PD-1 blockade in classical Hodgkin lymphoma. The time point is: cycle 4 day 1 (C4D1), after around six weeks of nivolumab. Each of the patients experienced relapse following autologous stem cell transplantation, and their brentuximab vedotin exposure differed. Clones were sequenced by immunoSEQ multiplex PCR, and TCRdb holds only the in-frame ones, with some missing. The table shows about 4,600 clones, with approximately 67% occurring only once. Trimming took 0 bases from V and 2 from J; bases not matched to a gene: 8. Germline V gene lookup returns CDR1 SGHNT and CDR2 YYREEE (reference sequence). This CDR3 has 16 residues.

V and J are TRBV5-4 and TRBJ2-7; 7 bases line up with TRBD1. This specimen was peripheral blood mononuclear cells (PBMCs), taken before the fourth cycle of nivolumab. The sequence derives from a human donor with classical Hodgkin lymphoma. This CDR3 is CASSLGSGQVAYEQYF. In DNA form, the CDR3 reads TGTGCCAGCAGCTTGGGAAGCGGACAGGTCGCCTACGAGCAGTACTTC.